Shown below are 26 T cell receptor beta chains from a single sample sequenced in a study of T cell responses to AZD1222 COVID-19 vaccine. Clones were read by immunoSEQ multiplex PCR, and TCRdb kept only the in-frame ones, dropping some. The sample shows 100,000 to 130,000 clones, around 90% of them seen only once. This specimen consisted of peripheral blood, obtained on day 0 of AZD1222 vaccination. The receptors here all came from an adult in good health.

This sequence joins TRBV7-2 and TRBJ2-7, with D unresolved. This CDR3 has 14 residues. CDR1 SGHTA and CDR2 FQGNSA come from the germline V gene. Trimming shortened V by 0 bases and J by 0 bases, and 6 bases separated the two germline ends. CDR3 DNA sequence: TGTGCCAGCAGCTTAGCCGGTGTCTCCTACGAGCAGTACTTC. It is translated as CASSLAGVSYEQYF.

The chain carries TRBV24-1 and TRBJ2-2; tentatively, D is TRBD2 (5 bases). V was cut by 9 bases and J by 0 bases, with 10 bases left in between. The CDR3 is 14 residues long. Germline V gene data show CDR1 as KGHDR and CDR2 as SFDVKD. DNA of the CDR3: TGTGCCACCGCCGGACTTTCGAACACCGGGGAGCTGTTTTTT. Amino acids: CATAGLSNTGELFF.

This clone was seen only a few times. The gene calls are TRBV15 and TRBJ2-1, with D hard to call. This CDR3 spans 15 amino acids. V shed 1 base and J shed 1 base, with 8 bases lying between them. CDR1 is LNHNV and CDR2 is YYDKDF in the germline V gene (reference sequence). The CDR3: CATSRAAISYNEQFF. CDR3 DNA sequence: TGTGCCACCAGCAGAGCAGCGATTTCCTACAATGAGCAGTTCTTC.

This chain uses TRBV4-2 with TRBJ2-3, with 12 bases lining up with TRBD2. The germline V gene has CDR1 LGHNA and CDR2 YNFKEQ. The CDR3 totals 17 residues. The junction had 7 bases not matched to a gene; V was cut back by 3 bases and J by 3 bases. The DNA for the CDR3 is TGTGCCAGCAGCCATAGGACTAGCGGGAAAACAACAGATACGCAGTATTTT. Its translation is CASSHRTSGKTTDTQYF.

This sequence joins TRBV7-6 and TRBJ1-1; no clear D. The CDR3 is 14 residues long. Trimming took 2 bases from V and 0 from J, leaving 7 bases between them. CDR1 SGHVS and CDR2 FNYEAQ come from the germline V gene. The chain's CDR3 is CASSLSTLNTEAFF. DNA of the CDR3: TGTGCCAGCAGCTTAAGCACGTTGAACACTGAAGCTTTCTTT.

The V call is TRBV28, the J call TRBJ1-4, with TRBD1 as a possible D gene (5 bases). Germline assignment: CDR1 MDHEN and CDR2 SYDVKM. Trimming pared 5 bases from V and 7 bases from J, leaving 17 bases between. The CDR3 is made up of 15 amino acids. The CDR3 DNA follows: TGTGCCAGCAGTACCTTCAGGGAGGAGGGTGAAAAACTGTTTTTT. Its translation: CASSTFREEGEKLFF.

Written as DNA, the CDR3 is TGTGCCAGCAGCTTAGGGGGGGTTATGAACACTGAAGCTTTCTTT. It specifies CASSLGGVMNTEAFF. This chain uses TRBV7-3 with TRBJ1-1, with a possible D match to TRBD1 (5 bases). CDR1 and CDR2 from the germline V gene are SGHTA and FQGTGA. The CDR3 contains 15 residues. V was pared by 2 bases and J by 0 bases, with 10 bases between.

This chain connects TRBV7-3 to TRBJ1-1; unclear D gene. This CDR3 spans 15 amino acids. Germline CDR1 and CDR2: SGHTA and FQGTGA. Trimming shortened V by 5 bases and J by 3 bases, and 16 bases separated the two germline ends. Here the CDR3 reads CASSALSPGHTEAFF. The CDR3 DNA reads as TGTGCCAGCAGCGCCCTATCGCCAGGCCACACTGAAGCTTTCTTT.

The rearrangement uses TRBV24-1 and TRBJ2-3; a possible D gene is TRBD2 (6 bases). Germline V gives CDR1 KGHDR, CDR2 SFDVKD. CDR3 length equals 15 residues. Trimming took 5 bases from V and 0 from J, leaving 11 bases between them. The CDR3 loop reads CATSGMGGSTDTQYF. CDR3 in DNA: TGTGCCACCAGTGGGATGGGGGGTAGCACAGATACGCAGTATTTT.

The chain combines TRBV29-1 with TRBJ1-2, with 8 bases matching TRBD1. J lost 5 bases, V lost 1 base, and 6 bases had no gene match. Per germline, CDR1 SQVTM and CDR2 ANQGSEA. The CDR3 is 14 amino acids. CDR3 region: CSVEVRGPEYGYTF. CDR3 DNA: TGCAGCGTTGAAGTCAGGGGGCCTGAGTATGGCTACACCTTC. The full variable domain, in which reference TRBV29-1 and TRBJ1-2 provide the parts outside the CDR3, is SAVISQKPSRDICQRGTSLTIQCQVDSQVTMMFWYRQQPGQSLTLIATANQGSEATYESGFVIDKFPISRPNLTFSTLTVSNMSPEDSSIYLCSVEVRGPEYGYTFGSGTRLTVV.

This clone has only one observation. This chain uses TRBV12-5 with TRBJ1-6; D not resolved. The CDR3 spans 13 residues. Germline CDR1 LGHNT, CDR2 FRNRAP. Trimming shortened V by 8 bases and J by 9 bases, and 14 bases separated the two germline ends. The CDR3 DNA reads TGTGCTAGTAACTTGGGGAATTTTTCACCCCTCCACTTT. Protein: CASNLGNFSPLHF.

The rearrangement joins TRBV19 to TRBJ1-4, with 9 bases matching TRBD1. Germline loops: CDR1 LNHDA, CDR2 SQIVND (reference sequence). CDR3 length: 16 amino acids. J gave up 2 bases and V 6 bases, and 7 bases lay outside the gene matches. DNA for the CDR3: TGTGCCAGTAGCCTCCCCGGACAGGGGACTAATGAAAAACTGTTTTTT. This gives the protein CASSLPGQGTNEKLFF.

This clone was recorded once. The rearrangement joins TRBV25-1 to TRBJ1-2, with D perhaps TRBD1 (5 bases). The CDR3 loop spans 12 amino acids. Per germline, CDR1 MGHDK and CDR2 SYGVNS. Trimming stripped 6 bases from V and 5 bases from J, with 10 bases between. As DNA, the CDR3 is TGTGCCAGCAGCGGGACGTATTATGGCTACACCTTC. Its translation: CASSGTYYGYTF.

The V and J genes are TRBV7-2 and TRBJ1-4; 7 positions agree with TRBD1. This CDR3 is built from 14 residues. Per the germline V gene, CDR1 is SGHTA and CDR2 is FQGNSA. V shed 3 bases and J 8 bases; nucleotides not matched to a gene: 6. The CDR3 nucleotides read TGTGCCAGCAGCTTGGACAGGATAGGAGAAAAACTGTTTTTT. Amino acid sequence: CASSLDRIGEKLFF.

The chain couples TRBV19 to TRBJ2-5, with D uncertain. Trimming cost V 4 bases and J 1 base, with 10 bases left between them. CDR1 is LNHDA and CDR2 is SQIVND in the germline V gene (reference sequence). The CDR3 sequence is 14 residues long. CDR3 sequence reads: CASSSKSPQETQYF. The CDR3, as DNA: TGTGCCAGTAGTAGTAAAAGTCCCCAAGAGACCCAGTACTTC.

The chain carries TRBV28 and TRBJ2-5; D gene uncertain. This CDR3 has 15 residues. Deletions cut 4 bases from V and 5 bases from J, with 17 bases between. CDR1 is MDHEN, CDR2 SYDVKM, per germline. CDR3 sequence: CASSSPYVGRETQYF. The CDR3 DNA follows: TGTGCCAGCAGTTCCCCATATGTCGGGCGGGAGACCCAGTACTTC.

This chain connects TRBV27 to TRBJ1-5; D is perhaps TRBD1 (5 bases). Trimming removed 3 bases from V and 0 bases from J, with 9 bases in between. This CDR3 region has 15 residues. The V gene's germline CDR1 is MNHEY and CDR2 SMNVEV (reference sequence). CDR3 sequence reads: CASSFPGPSNQPQHF. CDR3 DNA sequence: TGTGCCAGCAGTTTCCCAGGGCCTAGCAATCAGCCCCAGCATTTT.

The V and J genes are TRBV7-9 and TRBJ1-4; D remains unclear. The CDR3 runs to 12 residues. Per the germline V gene, CDR1 is SEHNR and CDR2 is FQNEAQ (reference sequence). V lost 3 bases, J lost 4 bases, and 3 bases lay in between. For the CDR3, the DNA is TGTGCCAGCAGCTTCCTTAATGAAAAACTGTTTTTT. It is translated as CASSFLNEKLFF.

The V and J genes are TRBV3-1 (or the pseudogene TRBV3-2) and TRBJ2-5, with D possibly TRBD2 on 5 matching bases. The CDR3 has 14 amino acids. Germline CDR1 is LGHDT and CDR2 is YNNKEL (reference sequence). V lost 3 bases and J 4 bases, leaving 12 bases between the germline ends. The CDR3 bases are TGTGCCAGCAGCCAGTCCGGAGGAAGAGAGACCCAGTACTTC. It is translated as CASSQSGGRETQYF.

This clone came up once. CDR3 nucleotides: TGTGCCAGCATTCTACAGGGTGTCACTGAAGCTTTCTTT. Translating gives CASILQGVTEAFF. This sequence joins TRBV28 and TRBJ1-1, with D possibly matching TRBD1 (6 bases). Germline values: CDR1 MDHEN, CDR2 SYDVKM. Trimming removed 7 bases from V and 4 bases from J, with 13 bases in between. This CDR3 has 13 amino acids.

This clone was seen more than once but under ten times. V is TRBV12-3 or TRBV12-4 and J is TRBJ1-2; the D is unclear. Trimming took off 3 bases at V and 4 bases at J, with 6 bases between the two ends. This CDR3 comprises 12 residues. The CDR3 is CASSFASYGYTF. CDR3 sequence (DNA): TGTGCCAGCAGTTTCGCAAGCTATGGCTACACCTTC.

This clone was seen a single time. This chain's CDR3 is CASSTDGSNQPQHF. The CDR3 DNA follows: TGTGCCAGCAGTACCGACGGAAGCAATCAGCCCCAGCATTTT. This rearrangement joins TRBV2 to TRBJ1-5; D not resolved. CDR1 and CDR2 from the germline V gene are SNHLY and FYNNEI. Trimming removed 5 bases at V and 1 base at J, with 9 bases between. The CDR3 has 14 amino acids. The complete variable domain, with remaining parts taken from reference TRBV2 and TRBJ1-5, reads EPEVTQTPSHQVTQMGQEVILRCVPISNHLYFYWYRQILGQKVEFLVSFYNNEISEKSEIFDDQFSVERPDGSNFTLKIRSTKLEDSAMYFCASSTDGSNQPQHFGDGTRLSIL.

This chain uses TRBV6-5 with TRBJ2-7; D is ambiguous. This CDR3 region has 14 residues. From germline, CDR1 is MNHEY and CDR2 SVGAGI. V was trimmed by 7 bases and J by 0 bases, leaving 13 bases between them. CDR3 residues: CASTRLRSSYEQYF. In nucleotides, the CDR3 is TGTGCCAGCACCAGGCTAAGGAGCTCCTACGAGCAGTACTTC.

The chain has TRBV5-1 and TRBJ2-3, with D possibly TRBD2 on 5 matching bases. This CDR3 spans 17 amino acids. Trimming removed 0 bases from V and 4 bases from J, with 18 bases in between. Germline V gene sequence: CDR1 SGHRS, CDR2 YFSETQ. The CDR3 region is CASSLGSGSRGSDTQYF. In nucleotides, the CDR3 is TGCGCCAGCAGCTTGGGAAGTGGGAGCCGAGGGTCAGATACGCAGTATTTT.

This clone was detected only once. The chain carries TRBV9 and TRBJ1-5; TRBD1 matches 7 bases. Germline values: CDR1 SGDLS, CDR2 YYNGEE. The V segment lost 4 bases and the J segment 5 bases; nucleotides outside the gene matches: 9. The CDR3 contains 15 residues. The CDR3 sequence is CASSSSGTADQPQHF. The CDR3 DNA reads as TGTGCCAGCAGCTCCTCCGGGACAGCCGATCAGCCCCAGCATTTT.

This clone was seen a few times. The chain recombines TRBV29-1 with TRBJ2-7; tentatively, D is TRBD1 (7 bases). Trimming pared 4 bases from V and 1 base from J, leaving 23 bases between. Germline CDR1 and CDR2: SQVTM and ANQGSEA. The CDR3 consists of 17 residues. DNA for the CDR3: TGCAGCGTTGGACGACAGGGTCGGGGACTTGGTTCCTACGAGCAGTACTTC. Translated: CSVGRQGRGLGSYEQYF.